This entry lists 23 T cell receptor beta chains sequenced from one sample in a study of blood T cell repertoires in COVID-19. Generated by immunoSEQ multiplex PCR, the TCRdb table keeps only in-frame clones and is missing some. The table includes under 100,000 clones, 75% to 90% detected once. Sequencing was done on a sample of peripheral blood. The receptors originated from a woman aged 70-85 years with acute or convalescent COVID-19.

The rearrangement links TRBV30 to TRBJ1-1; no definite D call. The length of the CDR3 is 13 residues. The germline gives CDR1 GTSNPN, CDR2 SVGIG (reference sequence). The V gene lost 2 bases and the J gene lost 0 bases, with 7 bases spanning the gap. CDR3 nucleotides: TGTGCCTGGAGTAAGGAGGTGAACACTGAAGCTTTCTTT. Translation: CAWSKEVNTEAFF.

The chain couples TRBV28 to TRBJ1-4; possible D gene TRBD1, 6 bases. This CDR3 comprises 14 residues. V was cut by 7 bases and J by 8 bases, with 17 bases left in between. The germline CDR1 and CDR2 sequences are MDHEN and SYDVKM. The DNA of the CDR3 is TGTGCCAGCATCAATCAGGGGAATGGAGAAAAACTGTTTTTT. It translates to CASINQGNGEKLFF.

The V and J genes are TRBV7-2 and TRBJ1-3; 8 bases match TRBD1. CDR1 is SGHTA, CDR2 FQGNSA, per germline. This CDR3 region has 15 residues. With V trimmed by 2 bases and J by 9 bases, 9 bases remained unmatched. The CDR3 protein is CASSLLNGQGFTIYF. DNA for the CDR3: TGTGCCAGCAGCTTATTAAATGGACAGGGTTTCACCATATATTTT. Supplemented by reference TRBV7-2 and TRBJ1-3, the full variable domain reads GAGVSQSPSNKVTEKGKDVELRCDPISGHTALYWYRQSLGQGLEFLIYFQGNSAPDKSGLPSDRFSAERTGGSVSTLTIQRTQQEDSAVYLCASSLLNGQGFTIYFGEGSWLTVV.

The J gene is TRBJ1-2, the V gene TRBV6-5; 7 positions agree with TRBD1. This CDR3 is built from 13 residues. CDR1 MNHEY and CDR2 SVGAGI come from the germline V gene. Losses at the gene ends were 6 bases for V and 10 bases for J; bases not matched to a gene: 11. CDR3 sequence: CASRDWTGLNYTF. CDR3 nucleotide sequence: TGTGCCAGCAGGGATTGGACAGGACTAAACTACACCTTC.

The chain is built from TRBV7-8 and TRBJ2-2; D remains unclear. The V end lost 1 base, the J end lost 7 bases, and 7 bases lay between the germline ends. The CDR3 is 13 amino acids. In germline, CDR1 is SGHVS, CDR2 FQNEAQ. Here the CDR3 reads CASSLVRNGELFF. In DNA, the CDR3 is TGTGCCAGCAGCTTAGTCAGGAACGGGGAGCTGTTTTTT. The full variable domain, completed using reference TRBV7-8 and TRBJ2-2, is GAGVSQSPRYKVAKRGQDVALRCDPISGHVSLFWYQQALGQGPEFLTYFQNEAQLDKSGLPSDRFFAERPEGSVSTLKIQRTQQEDSAVYLCASSLVRNGELFFGEGSRLTVL.

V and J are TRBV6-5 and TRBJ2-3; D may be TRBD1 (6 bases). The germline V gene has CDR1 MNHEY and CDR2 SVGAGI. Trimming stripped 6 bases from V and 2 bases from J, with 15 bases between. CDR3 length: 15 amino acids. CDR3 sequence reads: CASSLAQGLTDTQYF. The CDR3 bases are TGTGCCAGCAGCCTAGCACAGGGTCTCACAGATACGCAGTATTTT.

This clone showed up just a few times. Written as DNA, the CDR3 is TGTGCCAGCTCACCAATGGGACTAGCGGACAATGAGCAGTTCTTC. This translates into CASSPMGLADNEQFF. The V call is TRBV18, the J call TRBJ2-1, with 11 bases matching TRBD2. The germline CDR1 and CDR2 sequences are KGHSH and LQKENI. Losses at the gene ends were 2 bases for V and 5 bases for J; bases not matched to a gene: 2. The CDR3 loop spans 15 amino acids.

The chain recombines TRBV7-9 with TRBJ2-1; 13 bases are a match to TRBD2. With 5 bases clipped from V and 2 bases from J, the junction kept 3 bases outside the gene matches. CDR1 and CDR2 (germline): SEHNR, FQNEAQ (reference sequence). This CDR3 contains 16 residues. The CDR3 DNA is TGTGCCAGCAGCCACACTAGCGGGAGGGCCTACAATGAGCAGTTCTTC. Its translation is CASSHTSGRAYNEQFF.

The CDR3 DNA is TGTGCCAGCAGTTCCAGGGGGGCGGTCACCGGGGAGCTGTTTTTT. It yields the protein CASSSRGAVTGELFF. The chain has TRBV27 and TRBJ2-2, with D possibly TRBD1 on 7 matching bases. Per the germline V gene, CDR1 is MNHEY and CDR2 is SMNVEV (reference sequence). The ends were cut back, 4 bases at V and 4 bases at J, with 13 bases in the middle. The CDR3 covers 15 residues.

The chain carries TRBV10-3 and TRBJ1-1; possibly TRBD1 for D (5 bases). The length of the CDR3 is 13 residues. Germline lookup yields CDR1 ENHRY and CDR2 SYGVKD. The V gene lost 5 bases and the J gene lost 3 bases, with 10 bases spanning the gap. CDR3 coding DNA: TGTGCCATCAGTTCAAGGGGCCACACTGAAGCTTTCTTT. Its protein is CAISSRGHTEAFF.

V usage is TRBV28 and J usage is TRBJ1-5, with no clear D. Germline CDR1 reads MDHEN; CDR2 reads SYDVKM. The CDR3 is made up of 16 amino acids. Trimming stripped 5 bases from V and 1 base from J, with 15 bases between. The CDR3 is CASSPGPLRSNQPQHF. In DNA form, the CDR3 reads TGTGCCAGCAGTCCTGGGCCTCTCAGGAGCAATCAGCCCCAGCATTTT.

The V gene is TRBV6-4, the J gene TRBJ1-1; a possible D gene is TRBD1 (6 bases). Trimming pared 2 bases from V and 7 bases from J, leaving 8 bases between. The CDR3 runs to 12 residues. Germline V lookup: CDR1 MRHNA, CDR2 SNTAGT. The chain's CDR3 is CASSDRGSEAFF. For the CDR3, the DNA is TGTGCCAGCAGTGACAGGGGGAGTGAAGCTTTCTTT.

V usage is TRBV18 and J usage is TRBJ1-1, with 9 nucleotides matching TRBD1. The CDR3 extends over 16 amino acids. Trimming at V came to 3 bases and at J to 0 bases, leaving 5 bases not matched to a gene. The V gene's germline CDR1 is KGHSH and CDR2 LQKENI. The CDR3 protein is CASSPWTGDMNTEAFF. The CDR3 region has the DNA TGTGCCAGCTCACCGTGGACAGGGGATATGAACACTGAAGCTTTCTTT.

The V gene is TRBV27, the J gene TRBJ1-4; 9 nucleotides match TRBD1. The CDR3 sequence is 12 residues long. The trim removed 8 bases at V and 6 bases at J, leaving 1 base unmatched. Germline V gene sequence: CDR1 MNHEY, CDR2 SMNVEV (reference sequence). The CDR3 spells CASGQGHEKLFF. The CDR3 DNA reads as TGTGCCAGCGGACAGGGGCATGAAAAACTGTTTTTT.

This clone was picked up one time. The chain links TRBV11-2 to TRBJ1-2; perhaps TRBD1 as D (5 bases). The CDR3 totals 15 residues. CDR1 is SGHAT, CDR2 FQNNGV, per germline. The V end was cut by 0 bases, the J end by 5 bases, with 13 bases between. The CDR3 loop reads CASSLEAGSWYGYTF. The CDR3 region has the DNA TGTGCCAGCAGCTTAGAGGCAGGGTCCTGGTATGGCTACACCTTC. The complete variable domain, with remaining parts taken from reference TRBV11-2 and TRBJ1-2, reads EAGVAQSPRYKIIEKRQSVAFWCNPISGHATLYWYQQILGQGPKLLIQFQNNGVVDDSQLPKDRFSAERLKGVDSTLKIQPAKLEDSAVYLCASSLEAGSWYGYTFGSGTRLTVV.

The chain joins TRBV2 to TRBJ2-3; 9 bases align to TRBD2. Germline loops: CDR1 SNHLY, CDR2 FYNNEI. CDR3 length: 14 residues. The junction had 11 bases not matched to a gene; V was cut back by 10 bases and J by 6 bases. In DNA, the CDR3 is TGTGCCACCTCGCTGAGGACTAGCGTGGATACGCAGTATTTT. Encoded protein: CATSLRTSVDTQYF.

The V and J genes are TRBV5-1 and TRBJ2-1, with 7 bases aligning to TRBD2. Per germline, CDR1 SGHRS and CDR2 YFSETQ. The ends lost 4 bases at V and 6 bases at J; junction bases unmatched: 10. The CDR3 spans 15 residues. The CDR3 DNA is TGCGCCAGCAGCCCTCAAGCGACTAGCCGCAATGAGCAGTTCTTC. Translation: CASSPQATSRNEQFF.

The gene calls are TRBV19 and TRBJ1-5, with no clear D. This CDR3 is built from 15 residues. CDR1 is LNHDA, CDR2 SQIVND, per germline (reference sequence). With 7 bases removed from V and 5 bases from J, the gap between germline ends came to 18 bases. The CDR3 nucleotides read TGTGCCAGTACCATGGGCAGAAATTACCATCAGCCCCAGCATTTT. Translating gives CASTMGRNYHQPQHF.

CDR3 protein: CASSLWGHLQETQYF. CDR3 coding DNA: TGTGCCAGCAGCTTATGGGGACACCTCCAAGAGACCCAGTACTTC. The chain employs TRBV7-6 and TRBJ2-5, with D perhaps matching TRBD1 (6 bases). The CDR3 is 15 residues long. Per germline, CDR1 SGHVS and CDR2 FNYEAQ. Trimming removed 2 bases at V and 1 base at J, with 11 bases between.

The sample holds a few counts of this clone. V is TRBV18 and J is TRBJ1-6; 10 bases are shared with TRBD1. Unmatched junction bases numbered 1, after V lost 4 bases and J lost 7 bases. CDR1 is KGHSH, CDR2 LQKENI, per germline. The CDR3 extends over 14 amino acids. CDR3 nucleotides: TGTGCCAGCTCACGGGACAGGGGAAATTCACCCCTCCACTTT. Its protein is CASSRDRGNSPLHF.

The CDR3 spells CASSLVASGSYNEQFF. DNA of the CDR3: TGCGCCAGCAGCTTGGTAGCTAGCGGGAGTTACAATGAGCAGTTCTTC. J is TRBJ2-1 and V is TRBV5-1; 10 bases agree with TRBD2. The germline V gene has CDR1 SGHRS and CDR2 YFSETQ. CDR3 size: 16 residues. The J segment lost 4 bases and the V segment lost 0 bases, leaving 4 bases of the junction unmatched.

CDR3 region: CASSQGGYQPQHF. The CDR3 region has the DNA TGCGCCAGCAGCCAAGGAGGGTATCAGCCCCAGCATTTT. The chain links TRBV4-1 to TRBJ1-5, with no clear D. Trimming removed 1 base at V and 5 bases at J, with 6 bases between. CDR3 length: 13 amino acids. Germline values: CDR1 MGHRA, CDR2 YSYEKL.

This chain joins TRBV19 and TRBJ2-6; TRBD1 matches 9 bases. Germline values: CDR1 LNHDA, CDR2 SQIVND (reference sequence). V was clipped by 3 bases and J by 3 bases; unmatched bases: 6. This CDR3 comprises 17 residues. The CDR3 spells CASSMAQGASGANVLTF. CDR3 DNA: TGTGCCAGTAGTATGGCACAGGGGGCGAGTGGGGCCAACGTCCTGACTTTC.